The T cell receptor (beta chain) described here comes from a study of CD8+CD57+ T cells in acquired aplastic anemia. Turning to the study itself: On average, sorted CD4+ and CD8+ cells gave 3 to 3.5 ug of DNA.

V lost 8 bases, J lost 0 bases, and 13 bases lay in between. Germline V gene lookup returns CDR1 MNHEY and CDR2 SVGAGI. There are 14 residues in the CDR3. This clonotype appeared many times. Researchers used genomic DNA as the template to profile TCR beta VDJ and CDR3. TCRdb used MiXCR to reprocess the reads, holding one entry per CDR3 protein. The table shows 35,000 to 50,000 distinct CDR3 sequences, with approximately 71% occurring only once. The gene calls are TRBV6-5 and TRBJ2-5; either TRBD1 or TRBD2 may supply D (5 bases each). The TCR sequence derives from a human donor in good health, serving as a control. Specimen: sorted CD4+, CD8+, or CD8+CD57+ T cells (not recorded which) from PBMCs. CDR3 sequence (DNA): TGTGCCAGCCGTCTCGAGGGGTACCAAGAGACCCAGTACTTC. It codes for CASRLEGYQETQYF.